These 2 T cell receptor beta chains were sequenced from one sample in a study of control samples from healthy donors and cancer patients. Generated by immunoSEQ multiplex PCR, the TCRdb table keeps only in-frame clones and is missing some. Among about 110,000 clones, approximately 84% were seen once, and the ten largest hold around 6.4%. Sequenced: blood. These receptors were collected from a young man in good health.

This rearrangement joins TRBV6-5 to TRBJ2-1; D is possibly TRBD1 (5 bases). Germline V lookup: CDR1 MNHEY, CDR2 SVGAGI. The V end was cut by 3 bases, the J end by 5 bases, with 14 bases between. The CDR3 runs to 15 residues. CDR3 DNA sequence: TGTGCCAGCAGTTATCCGTGGCCCAGGGACAATGAGCAGTTCTTC. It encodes CASSYPWPRDNEQFF.

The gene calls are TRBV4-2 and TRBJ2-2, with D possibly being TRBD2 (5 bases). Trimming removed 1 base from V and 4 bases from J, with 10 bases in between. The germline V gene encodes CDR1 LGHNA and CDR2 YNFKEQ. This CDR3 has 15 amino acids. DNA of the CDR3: TGTGCCAGCAGCCAAGGAAGCGGACCCACCGGGGAGCTGTTTTTT. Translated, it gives CASSQGSGPTGELFF.